This TCR beta chain was found in a study of blood T cells in healthy people across ages. Study-level findings and limits: Nothing was known about donor CMV status, and this possibly confounded expanded clonotype changes.

There were at least 5 micrograms of total RNA extracted from every sample. Combining a sample-barcoded 5' primer with a J-beta primer mix, a second PCR ran for roughly 6 to 12 cycles. In TCRdb, the 5' RACE reads were re-called with MiXCR into one record per CDR3 protein. Of about 800,000 distinct CDR3 sequences listed, around 25% were seen once; the top ten hold under 4.5%. The CDR3 length is 16 residues. Germline CDR1 is SGHTA and CDR2 is FQGNSA. V was shortened by 1 base and J by 0 bases, with 11 bases between the two germline ends. As to this clonotype: Its antigen is undetermined.

Separately, the same data were catalogued under a study of T cells of mothers and their children. That paper states: Every mother produced more than 8 million TCR beta CDR3 reads, whereas every child provided several million. Mothers and children who were related shared slightly more overlap than unrelated pairs, but not significantly more.

Sequenced: blood. The chain employs TRBV7-2 and TRBJ2-3; D is undetermined. This sequence originates from a boy aged 5-17 years in good health. The CDR3 protein is CASSLGHIPSTDTQYF. The CDR3 DNA reads TGTGCCAGCAGCTTAGGGCACATCCCTAGCACAGATACGCAGTATTTT.